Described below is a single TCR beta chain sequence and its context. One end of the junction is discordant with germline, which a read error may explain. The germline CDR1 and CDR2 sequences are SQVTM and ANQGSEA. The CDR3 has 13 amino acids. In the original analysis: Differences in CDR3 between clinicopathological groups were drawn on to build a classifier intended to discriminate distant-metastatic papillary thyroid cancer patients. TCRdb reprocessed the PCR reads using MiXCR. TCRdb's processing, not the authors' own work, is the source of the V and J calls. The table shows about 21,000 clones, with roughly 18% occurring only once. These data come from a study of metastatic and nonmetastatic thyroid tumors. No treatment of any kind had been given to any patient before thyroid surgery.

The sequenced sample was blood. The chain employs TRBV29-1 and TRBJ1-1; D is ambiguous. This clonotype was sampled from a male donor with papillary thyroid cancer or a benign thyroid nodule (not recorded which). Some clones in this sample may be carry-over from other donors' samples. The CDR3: CSVRSVGNTQAFF. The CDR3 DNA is TGCAGCGTTCGTTCAGTGGGCAACACTCAAGCTTTCTTT.